These 23 T cell receptor beta chains share one sample of origin, sequenced in a study of response to subunit inactivated influenza vaccine. Via MiXCR, TCRdb re-called the RT-PCR reads, giving one row per CDR3 protein. The sample lists about 800,000 distinct CDR3 sequences; 20% to 25% were seen once. The starting material was PBMCs from blood, obtained more than 4 days after vaccination. The receptors come from a man between 45 and 60 years old who received an inactivated influenza vaccine.

This clonotype was counted only a few times. The CDR3 DNA sequence: TGCAGTGCCCCTGGAGCAGGGAGCCATGAGCAGTTCTTC. Its protein is CSAPGAGSHEQFF. The J gene is TRBJ2-1, the V gene TRBV20-1; either TRBD1 or TRBD2 may fit D (5 bases each). Germline V lookup: CDR1 DFQATT, CDR2 SNEGSKA (reference sequence). V lost 6 bases to trimming and J lost 8 bases, with 17 bases between them. This CDR3 is built from 13 residues.

The CDR3 sequence: CASSQGDRDRETQYF. In DNA form, the CDR3 reads TGCGCCAGCAGCCAGGGGGACAGGGATCGGGAGACCCAGTACTTC. This rearrangement joins TRBV4-3 to TRBJ2-5; 9 bases line up with TRBD1. V gave up 3 bases and J gave up 5 bases; unmatched junction bases: 7. Germline loops: CDR1 LGHNA, CDR2 YSLEER. The CDR3 consists of 15 residues.

This clonotype was counted a few times. V and J are TRBV7-2 and TRBJ2-2; D remains unclear. Trimming cost V 5 bases and J 7 bases, with 11 bases left between them. Germline lookup yields CDR1 SGHTA and CDR2 FQGNSA. CDR3 size: 13 residues. The CDR3 DNA reads as TGTGCCAGCAGCGTAAAATGGGGCGGGGAGCTGTTTTTT. Amino acids: CASSVKWGGELFF.

Regarding this clonotype: The CDR3 end shows no conserved phenylalanine or tryptophan, and so a read error is likely. The chain is built from TRBV5-6 and TRBJ2-5; 13 bases line up with TRBD2. In germline, CDR1 is SGHDT, CDR2 YYEEEE. With 3 bases clipped from V and 5 bases from J, the junction kept 7 bases outside the gene matches. This CDR3 region has 16 residues. This CDR3 is CASSSLGLAGLETQYL. The CDR3 DNA sequence: TGTGCCAGCAGCTCATTGGGACTAGCGGGATTGGAGACCCAGTACTTG.

This chain joins TRBV12-3 or TRBV12-4 and TRBJ2-7; TRBD2 might be the D (5 bases). Trimming pared 8 bases from V and 3 bases from J, leaving 26 bases between. This CDR3 is built from 17 residues. Here the CDR3 DNA reads TGTGCCAGCCGTCCCGCTCACCTGAGAGGGTCCCACTACGAGCAGTACTTC. It yields the protein CASRPAHLRGSHYEQYF.

Here the CDR3 reads CASRSGLAGFWEQYF. The CDR3 DNA reads TGTGCCAGCAGATCGGGACTAGCGGGATTTTGGGAGCAGTACTTC. The chain uses TRBV12-3 or TRBV12-4 and TRBJ2-7, with TRBD2 matching 13 bases. The CDR3 is made up of 15 amino acids. With 6 bases clipped from V and 7 bases from J, the junction kept 9 bases outside the gene matches.

The V gene is TRBV5-1, the J gene TRBJ2-3; weak D call: TRBD1 (7 bases). Germline values: CDR1 SGHRS, CDR2 YFSETQ. V dropped 3 bases and J dropped 3 bases, with 14 bases sitting between them. The CDR3 extends over 15 amino acids. CDR3 sequence reads: CASSSQGGWTDTQYF. CDR3 DNA sequence: TGCGCCAGCAGCTCCCAGGGGGGTTGGACAGATACGCAGTATTTT.

This clonotype was seen ten or more times. DNA for the CDR3: TGCAGTGCTAGCCCACAGGGCTACGAGCAGTACTTC. The encoded protein is CSASPQGYEQYF. The chain is built from TRBV20-1 and TRBJ2-7, with D maybe TRBD1 (6 bases). V was pared by 3 bases and J by 3 bases, with 9 bases between. This CDR3 comprises 12 residues. Germline V lookup: CDR1 DFQATT, CDR2 SNEGSKA (reference sequence).

This chain joins TRBV7-9 and TRBJ2-1, with 8 positions matching TRBD1. CDR3 size: 14 residues. Unmatched junction bases numbered 5, after V lost 3 bases and J lost 7 bases. CDR1 and CDR2 from the germline V gene are SEHNR and FQNEAQ (reference sequence). CDR3: CASSFSGGKNEQFF. CDR3 coding DNA: TGTGCCAGCAGCTTCTCAGGGGGCAAGAATGAGCAGTTCTTC.

In this sample, this clonotype turned up a few times. J is TRBJ2-7 and V is TRBV20-1; unclear D gene. Trimming removed 0 bases at V and 4 bases at J, with 13 bases between. The CDR3 is made up of 14 amino acids. Germline lookup yields CDR1 DFQATT and CDR2 SNEGSKA (reference sequence). CDR3 amino acids: CSARDLKGRYEQYF. The CDR3 nucleotides are TGCAGTGCTAGAGACCTCAAAGGGCGTTACGAGCAGTACTTC.

This chain joins TRBV12-3 or TRBV12-4 and TRBJ2-7; possible D gene TRBD2, 7 bases. V lost 4 bases, J lost 6 bases, and 19 bases lay in between. CDR3 size: 15 residues. The CDR3 protein is CASSSTTGRDTEQYF. DNA of the CDR3: TGTGCCAGCAGTTCGACAACAGGGAGGGACACCGAGCAGTACTTC.

This clonotype was seen a few times. This chain connects TRBV29-1 to TRBJ2-1; TRBD2 is a possible D gene (6 bases). V gave up 7 bases and J gave up 9 bases, with 16 bases separating them. This CDR3 is 12 amino acids long. Germline assignment: CDR1 SQVTM and CDR2 ANQGSEA. CDR3 sequence: CSDFGGTSEQFF. CDR3 nucleotides: TGCAGCGACTTCGGGGGTACTAGTGAGCAGTTCTTC.

This clonotype was observed a handful of times. The V and J genes are TRBV4-1 and TRBJ2-6; D is possibly TRBD1 (5 bases). Germline lookup yields CDR1 MGHRA and CDR2 YSYEKL. This CDR3 has 14 residues. Trimming left V 1 base short and J 7 bases short, with 8 bases between. The CDR3 DNA is TGCGCCAGCAGCCAAGTTCAGGGTGCCAACGTCCTGACTTTC. It yields the protein CASSQVQGANVLTF.

The rearrangement joins TRBV20-1 to TRBJ2-1; 11 bases are shared with TRBD2. J gave up 4 bases and V 6 bases, and 8 bases lay outside the gene matches. The CDR3 loop spans 15 amino acids. From germline, CDR1 is DFQATT and CDR2 SNEGSKA (reference sequence). The CDR3 DNA follows: TGCAGTGCGAGACCCGGGACTAGCGGTTACAATGAGCAGTTCTTC. This translates into CSARPGTSGYNEQFF.

The genes are TRBV7-4 and TRBJ1-2, with a weak D call TRBD1 (6 bases). Germline-derived CDR1 and CDR2 are SGHVT and SQSDAQ. Trimming left V 5 bases short and J 8 bases short, with 18 bases between. There are 14 residues in the CDR3. The CDR3 region is CASSPKTGWYGYTF. In nucleotides, the CDR3 is TGTGCCAGCAGCCCGAAGACAGGATGGTACGGCTACACCTTC.

The rearrangement uses TRBV6-5 and TRBJ2-5, with D maybe TRBD2 (5 bases). V was pared by 0 bases and J by 1 base, with 12 bases between. CDR3 size: 16 residues. The germline gives CDR1 MNHEY, CDR2 SVGAGI. CDR3 in amino acids: CASSYSRTGIQETQYF. The CDR3 coding sequence is TGTGCCAGCAGTTACTCCCGGACTGGAATCCAAGAGACCCAGTACTTC.

The count of this clonotype is one. CDR3 sequence: CASSSQRLQPQHF. The CDR3 DNA follows: TGTGCCAGCAGCAGCCAGAGACTCCAGCCCCAGCATTTT. The chain carries TRBV6-2 or TRBV6-3 and TRBJ1-5; D not resolved. From germline, CDR1 is MNHEY and CDR2 SVGEGT. CDR3 length equals 13 residues. Deletions cut 6 bases from V and 7 bases from J, with 13 bases between.

This clonotype came up a few times. The V and J genes are TRBV12-3 or TRBV12-4 and TRBJ1-2; a possible D gene is TRBD1 (5 bases). Deletions cut 5 bases from V and 4 bases from J, with 11 bases between. The length of the CDR3 is 13 residues. The CDR3 protein is CASSRRGTYGYTF. The CDR3 DNA reads as TGTGCCAGCAGTCGACGGGGGACCTATGGCTACACCTTC.

This clonotype has a count of ten or more. The chain uses TRBV9 and TRBJ2-7; TRBD1 might be the D (6 bases). V gave up 10 bases and J gave up 2 bases, with 19 bases separating them. The CDR3 has 14 residues. The germline gives CDR1 SGDLS, CDR2 YYNGEE. The CDR3 nucleotides read TGTGCCGGAATACAGGGCAGGGTAACCTACGAGCAGTACTTC. It codes for CAGIQGRVTYEQYF.

This sequence joins TRBV10-3 and TRBJ2-7, with a possible D match to TRBD1 (5 bases). CDR1 and CDR2 from the germline V gene are ENHRY and SYGVKD. Trimming shortened V by 3 bases and J by 0 bases, and 12 bases separated the two germline ends. The CDR3 covers 15 residues. CDR3 amino acids: CAISDPTEISYEQYF. In DNA, the CDR3 is TGTGCCATCAGTGACCCGACAGAGATCTCCTACGAGCAGTACTTC.

The chain couples TRBV12-3 or TRBV12-4 to TRBJ2-1; the match to TRBD2 covers 14 bases. V shed 1 base and J 10 bases; nucleotides not matched to a gene: 6. The CDR3 length is 16 residues. The CDR3 DNA follows: TGTGCCAGCAGTTTAGTTTTGACTAGCGGGGGGGGAGAGCAGTTCTTC. Translated: CASSLVLTSGGGEQFF.

This clonotype was picked up a small number of times. J is TRBJ2-1 and V is TRBV10-3, with D unresolved. Trimming took off 2 bases at V and 5 bases at J, with 10 bases between the two ends. This CDR3 is 14 amino acids long. The germline gives CDR1 ENHRY, CDR2 SYGVKD. The CDR3 bases are TGTGCCATCAGTGAGAGGGTTCGGGACAATGAGCAGTTCTTC. Its protein is CAISERVRDNEQFF.

This clonotype was picked up many times. The rearrangement joins TRBV7-9 to TRBJ1-2; D is unclear. CDR1 SEHNR and CDR2 FQNEAQ come from the germline V gene (reference sequence). The CDR3 is 14 residues long. Trimming removed 2 bases from V and 0 bases from J, with 7 bases in between. The CDR3 DNA follows: TGTGCCAGCAGCTTAATGGGAGCTAACTATGGCTACACCTTC. Translation gives CASSLMGANYGYTF. The complete variable domain, with remaining parts taken from reference TRBV7-9 and TRBJ1-2, reads DTGVSQNPRHKITKRGQNVTFRCDPISEHNRLYWYRQTLGQGPEFLTYFQNEAQLEKSRLLSDRFSAERPKGSFSTLEIQRTEQGDSAMYLCASSLMGANYGYTFGSGTRLTVV.